The clone carrying this T cell receptor (beta chain) was detected ten times or more. Its antigen is undetermined. This CDR3 has 14 residues. Germline V CDR1 and CDR2: MDHEN, SYDVKM. V gave up 1 base and J gave up 9 bases, with 16 bases separating them. This sample is part of a study of regulatory T cells in long-lasting Graves disease. Study results and limitations: It is possible that accuracy was reduced by the small size of the sample.

The TCR beta library used iRepertoire HTBI primers with Arm-PCR amplification of CDR3. Per the study methods: Identification across samples found about 65 TRBV and roughly 13 TRBJ segments. MiXCR, run by TCRdb on the multiplex PCR reads, gives a single entry per CDR3 protein. The V and J calls here are based on TCRdb, not the publication. Counted here are 350,000 to 500,000 distinct CDR3 sequences, around 17% occurring once; the ten biggest clones make up 20% to 25%. Time point here: newly diagnosed GD, antithyroid drugs for less than 3 months. Generation of the TCR library employed RNA extracted from PBMCs. The same data also contributed to another study, on T cells in Graves' hyperthyroidism and ophthalmopathy. Turning to that study: Each diagnosis was grounded in clinical symptoms, serum thyroxine and TRAb, thyroid ultrasound, and orbital computed tomography. The primer set for the first-round RT-PCR of the TCR CDR3 was HTBI.

The chain carries TRBV28 and TRBJ2-7; D not resolved. The receptor was isolated from a woman aged 18-35 years with Graves disease. Material: peripheral blood mononuclear cells (PBMCs), obtained at new diagnosis, from a patient treated with antithyroid drugs. The CDR3 DNA reads TGTGCCAGCAGTTTATTCCCGAAGAATGCCCCGCAGTACTTC. As protein: CASSLFPKNAPQYF.